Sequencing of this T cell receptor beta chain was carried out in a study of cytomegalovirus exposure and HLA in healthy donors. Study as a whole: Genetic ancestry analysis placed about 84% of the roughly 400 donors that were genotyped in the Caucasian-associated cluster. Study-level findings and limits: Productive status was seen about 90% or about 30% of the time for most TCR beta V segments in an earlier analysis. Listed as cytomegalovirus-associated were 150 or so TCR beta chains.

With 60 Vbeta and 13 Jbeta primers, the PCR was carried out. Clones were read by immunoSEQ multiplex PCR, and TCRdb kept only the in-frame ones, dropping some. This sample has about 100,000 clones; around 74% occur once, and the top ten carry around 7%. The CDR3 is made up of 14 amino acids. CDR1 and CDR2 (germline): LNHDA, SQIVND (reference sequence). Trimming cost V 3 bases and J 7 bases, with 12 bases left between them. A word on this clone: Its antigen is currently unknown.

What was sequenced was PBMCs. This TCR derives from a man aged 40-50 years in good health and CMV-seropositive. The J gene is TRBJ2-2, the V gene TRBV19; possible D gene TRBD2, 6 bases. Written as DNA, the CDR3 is TGTGCCAGTAGTATTGTCGGGGGAAACGGGGAGCTGTTTTTT. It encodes CASSIVGGNGELFF. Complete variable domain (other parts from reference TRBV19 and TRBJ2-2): DGGITQSPKYLFRKEGQNVTLSCEQNLNHDAMYWYRQDPGQGLRLIYYSQIVNDFQKGDIAEGYSVSREKKESFPLTVTSAQKNPTAFYLCASSIVGGNGELFFGEGSRLTVL.